This T cell receptor beta chain appears in the sequencing data of a study of cytomegalovirus exposure and HLA in healthy donors. Whole-study context: Caucasian-associated ancestry cluster membership applied to just over 80% of approximately 420 genotyped donors.

The primer mix had 60 Vbeta and 13 Jbeta primers. Only in-frame clones appear in the TCRdb table, and some are missing; sequencing was by immunoSEQ multiplex PCR. The profile shows roughly 140,000 clones, 78% of them singletons. Study findings and constraints: An observed cluster of highly shared sequence variants was recorded as a likely sequencing artifact.

As concerns this clone: Its antigen is still unknown.

Healthy people donating bone marrow made up the donors. Although they were nominally healthy when sampled, donors likely had unrecorded immune exposures. This TCR was sampled from a middle-aged woman in good health and CMV-seropositive. The sample comprised PBMCs.

The CDR3 DNA reads as TGTGCCAGCTCACCGAACACCGGGACAGGGGAGCGCTACACCTTC. It codes for CASSPNTGTGERYTF. The J gene is TRBJ1-2, the V gene TRBV18; 10 bases fit TRBD1. Germline assignment: CDR1 KGHSH and CDR2 LQKENI. V trimming: 3 bases; J trimming: 9 bases; junction bases outside the gene matches: 10. This CDR3 contains 15 residues.